This TCR beta chain appears in the sequencing data of a study of blood T cells in healthy people across ages. General observations from the study: Long-lived and aged donors differed, with more naive CD4+ cells and higher diversity in the long-lived.

Alongside a J-beta primer mix, a sample-barcoded 5' primer served in a second PCR lasting 7 to 11 cycles. Carrying 12 random nucleotides, a template-switch adaptor labeled each individual cDNA molecule. Each of the samples gave a minimum of 3 million paired-end reads that contained CDR3. TCRdb reanalysed the 5' RACE reads using MiXCR and keeps one entry per CDR3 protein. This sample has more than 600,000 distinct CDR3 sequences, with 25% found just once. The V gene's germline CDR1 is SEHNR and CDR2 FQNEAQ (reference sequence). The CDR3 totals 16 residues. Trimming at V came to 7 bases and at J to 5 bases, leaving 16 bases not matched to a gene. With respect to this clonotype: Its antigen is still unknown.

The data also belong to a second study, concerning T cells of mothers and their children. From that second work: Donation came from three healthy Caucasian mothers together with their six children.

The chain recombines TRBV7-9 with TRBJ1-1, with TRBD1 matching over 7 bases. The TCR sequence derives from a boy aged 5 to 17 in good health. Input material: blood. The CDR3 DNA reads TGTGCCAGCACCTCACGAGGGGGCAGAGAGTATACTGAAGCTTTCTTT. This gives the protein CASTSRGGREYTEAFF.